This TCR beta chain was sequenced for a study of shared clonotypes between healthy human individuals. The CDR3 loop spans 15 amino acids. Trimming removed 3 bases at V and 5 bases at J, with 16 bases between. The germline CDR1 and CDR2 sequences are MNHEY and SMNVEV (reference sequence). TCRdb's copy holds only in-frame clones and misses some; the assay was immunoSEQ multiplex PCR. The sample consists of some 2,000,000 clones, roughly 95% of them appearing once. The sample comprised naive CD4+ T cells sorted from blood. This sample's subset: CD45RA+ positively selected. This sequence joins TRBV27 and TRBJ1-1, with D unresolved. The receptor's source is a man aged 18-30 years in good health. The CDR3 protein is CASSLGWPGGTEAFF. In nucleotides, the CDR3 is TGTGCCAGCAGTTTGGGTTGGCCCGGAGGGACTGAAGCTTTCTTT.